This is a list of T cell receptor beta chains from one sample in a study of T-cell memory formation after mild COVID-19. TCRdb analysed the 5' RACE reads with MiXCR anew, one entry per CDR3 protein. The table includes hundreds of thousands of distinct CDR3 sequences, approximately 15% detected once. The sequenced material came from PBMCs or a T cell subset sorted from them (not recorded which). These receptors all come from a man between 18 and 29 years old who had mild COVID-19 (a few samples of this study predate the infection). Cell type and time point are not known. The CDR3 runs from the conserved cysteine through the conserved F or W. Each record gives: D gene, V gene, J gene, clone size, CDR3 protein, CDR3 DNA. D genes are given only for firm matches. Rows may omit the clone size; those that give it use once, few, many or a size class.

>-|TRBV19|TRBJ2-7|-
CASSMVGPSYEQYF
TGTGCCAGTAGTATGGTCGGGCCGTCCTACGAGCAGTACTTC
>-|TRBV5-1|TRBJ2-1|-
CASSPGGAYNEQFF
TGCGCCAGCAGCCCGGGCGGAGCCTACAATGAGCAGTTCTTC
>-|TRBV12-3/TRBV12-4|TRBJ2-1|many
CASSLRRIYNEQFF
TGTGCCAGCAGTTTACGCCGGATCTACAATGAGCAGTTCTTC
>-|TRBV2|TRBJ1-2|-
CASGQERANYGYTF
TGTGCCAGCGGGCAGGAGCGAGCTAACTATGGCTACACCTTC
>-|TRBV27|TRBJ2-3|many
CASSQGLGTDTQYF
TGTGCCAGCAGTCAGGGACTGGGCACAGATACGCAGTATTTT
>TRBD1|TRBV6-2/TRBV6-3|TRBJ1-1|-
CASSDRGTEAFF
TGTGCCAGCAGTGACAGGGGGACTGAAGCTTTCTTT
>TRBD1|TRBV4-3|TRBJ1-2|few
CASSLRQGIYGYTF
TGCGCCAGCAGCCTACGACAGGGGATCTATGGCTACACCTTC
>TRBD1|TRBV12-5|TRBJ2-1|-
CASGITGTGPYNGQFF
TGTGCTAGTGGTATTACCGGGACAGGGCCCTACAATGGGCAGTTCTTC
>TRBD1|TRBV6-6|TRBJ1-2|-
CASSGDRANYGYTF
TGTGCCAGCAGTGGCGACAGGGCTAACTATGGCTACACCTTC
>-|TRBV28|TRBJ1-1|few
CASSLSDFTEAFF
TGTGCCAGCAGTTTATCAGACTTCACTGAAGCTTTCTTT
>-|TRBV15|TRBJ1-1|-
CATSREVGQEETEAFF
TGTGCCACCAGCAGAGAAGTTGGCCAGGAGGAGACTGAAGCTTTCTTT
>-|TRBV28|TRBJ2-7|-
CATSRGQGEQYF
TGTGCCACCTCCCGCGGGCAGGGCGAGCAGTACTTC
>-|TRBV29-1|TRBJ2-7|few
CSVGRGLYEQYF
TGCAGCGTAGGACGTGGACTCTACGAGCAGTACTTC
>TRBD2|TRBV4-1|TRBJ2-5|-
CASSHPPSGEQETQYF
TGCGCCAGCAGCCACCCTCCTAGCGGGGAACAAGAGACCCAGTACTTC
>-|TRBV15|TRBJ2-5|-
CATSSLGGEETQYF
TGTGCCACCAGCAGCCTTGGAGGGGAAGAGACCCAGTACTTC
>-|TRBV21-1|TRBJ2-7|-
CASSIDSRTGLSSYEQYF
TGTGCCAGCAGTATCGATTCCCGTACAGGGCTGAGCTCCTACGAGCAGTACTTC
>-|TRBV4-2|TRBJ2-1|few
CASSQGLGGISYNEQFF
TGTGCCAGCAGCCAAGGTCTAGGCGGAATCTCCTACAATGAGCAGTTCTTC
>-|TRBV6-6|TRBJ2-1|few
CASSYQSSYNEQFF
TGTGCCAGCAGTTACCAGAGCTCCTACAATGAGCAGTTCTTC
>TRBD2|TRBV20-1|TRBJ2-7|few
CSARDPSGRGYEQYF
TGCAGTGCTAGAGACCCCAGCGGGAGGGGTTACGAGCAGTACTTC
>-|TRBV11-2|TRBJ2-7|-
CASSWGGDGYEQYF
TGTGCCAGCAGCTGGGGGGGCGACGGCTACGAGCAGTACTTC
>-|TRBV27|TRBJ2-4|-
CASSPGHIQYF
TGTGCCAGCTCTCCGGGACACATTCAGTACTTC
>-|TRBV4-2|TRBJ2-3|few
CASSQDWLDTDTQYF
TGTGCCAGCAGCCAAGATTGGCTTGACACAGATACGCAGTATTTT
>TRBD2|TRBV14|TRBJ2-4|-
CASSQAPSGGAKNIQYF
TGTGCCAGCAGCCAAGCCCCTAGCGGGGGAGCCAAAAACATTCAGTACTTC
>-|TRBV18|TRBJ2-7|-
CASSLTQGSGEQYF
TGTGCCAGCTCACTTACACAGGGCTCGGGCGAGCAGTACTTC
>-|TRBV20-1|TRBJ1-5|-
CSARQDLQTDQPQHF
TGCAGTGCTAGACAGGACCTACAAACGGATCAGCCCCAGCATTTT
>TRBD1|TRBV18|TRBJ1-3|-
CASSPGQPNSGNTIYF
TGTGCCAGCTCACCGGGACAGCCGAACTCTGGAAACACCATATATTTT